This T cell receptor (beta chain) stems from a study of T cell responses to AZD1222 COVID-19 vaccine. This clone was recorded only once. Its antigen is still unknown. The study's findings and limits: AZD1222 recipients seropositive at baseline numbered only six or seven. Repertoires were sampled only after the peak T cell response. Among spike-specific TCRs, nearly half reportedly target unmutated variant regions. In a largely white British group with more females than males, clonal diversity was possibly underestimated.

The germline gives CDR1 SGHNT, CDR2 YYREEE (reference sequence). With 4 bases removed from V and 4 bases from J, the gap between germline ends came to 8 bases. The CDR3 is 12 residues long. The method was immunoSEQ multiplex PCR; TCRdb's version includes in-frame clones alone and lacks a portion of them. This table has about 140,000 clones, 90% to 95% appearing once. The sequence came from an adult in good health. This specimen was peripheral blood, taken on day 0 of MenACWY control vaccination. This chain uses TRBV5-4 with TRBJ1-2, with D hard to call. The CDR3: CASSPNGYGYTF. CDR3 sequence (DNA): TGTGCCAGCAGCCCCAACGGCTATGGCTACACCTTC.